This T cell receptor (beta chain) was documented in a study of PD-L1 blockade in urothelial cancer. Study-level background: Blood samples contained a median 141,255 T cells.

The assay was immunoSEQ multiplex PCR, and TCRdb's table has in-frame clones only and misses some. The data contain about 39,000 clones, roughly 92% of them singletons. Time point: pretreatment peripheral blood. The receptor was isolated from a woman in her sixties or seventies with urothelial cancer. The sequencing here drew on PBMCs, taken around atezolizumab (anti-PD-L1) treatment.

DNA for the CDR3: TGCGCCAGCAGCCAAGGGACAGGACTTCGTCCTGGGAGCTACGAGCAGTACTTC. Translation gives CASSQGTGLRPGSYEQYF. V and J are TRBV4-1 and TRBJ2-7; 7 nucleotides line up with TRBD1. Trimming cost V 1 base and J 3 bases; bases outside gene matches: 15. The CDR3 has 18 residues. CDR1 and CDR2 (germline): MGHRA, YSYEKL.